This TCR beta chain was identified in a study of CD8 T cells in Susac syndrome (dated by TCRdb to between 2019 and 2020). For context, the study as a whole: The study used repertoire sequencing to test whether antigen drove CD8+ T cell activation and differentiation in Susac syndrome. The research as a whole found: The number of individuals in the TCR sequencing and HLA analysis was recognized as being relatively small.

Concerning this clonotype itself: Its specific antigen is unknown. No much larger clone is present one base from it, and per-base qualities are unavailable.

Looking up the germline V gene yields CDR1 SQVTM and CDR2 ANQGSEA. There are 12 amino acids in the CDR3, from cysteine to phenylalanine inclusive. Only CDR3 DNA is held: 36 bases, read in frame from base 1. V is shortened by 8 bases, J by 2 bases, and the region joining them spans 12 bases. RNA was extracted with the RNeasy kit and about 0.5 to 1 ug was reverse transcribed using random hexamers. The immunoSEQ multiplex PCR assay, covering 54 Vbeta and 13 Jbeta segments, was used to amplify TCR beta CDR3 regions. PCR amplification bias was corrected using a synthetic template baseline for primer optimization and computational correction. On the study's bioinformatics: Only productive sequences were kept, with reads annotated to V, D and J genes according to IMGT and analyzed in immunoSEQ Analyzer. To calculate clonality, Shannon entropy was normalized by log2 of the number of productive unique sequences and then subtracted from one. For each patient and control, public and private clones were evaluated among the 100 most prevalent clones. Susac-specific clones were defined as absent from healthy and MS cohorts, 1052 published viral clones and other ImmuneACCESS disease sequences. TCRdb passed the public sequencing reads through fastp at Q25 and MiXCR, retaining productive beta sequences. All rows with the same CDR3 protein become a single entry with the most common DNA and genes. In this record, the V and J calls reflect TCRdb's handling and not the investigators' own analysis. The sample data list hundreds of thousands of distinct CDR3 sequences, and approximately 95% of these were observed just once. Together, the top ten hold 0.095% of the sample.

Peripheral blood CD8+ and CD4+ T cells from healthy donors, Susac syndrome patients and multiple sclerosis patients were profiled by high-throughput TCR beta sequencing. The multiple sclerosis controls were treatment-naive patients who had stable or active relapsing-remitting disease and met the revised McDonald criteria. Bulk CD8+ and CD4+ T cells were purified by magnetic negative isolation, whereas CD8+ TEMRA cells were enriched by FACS. Blood was drawn into EDTA tubes, processed within 24 hours, and PBMCs were isolated by density gradient centrifugation. PBMCs intended for TCR sequencing were cryopreserved in liquid nitrogen and were subsequently thawed in a 37 degrees C water bath. The sorted or isolated CD4+, CD8+ and CD8+ TEMRA cells had a purity of 90% or higher.

The sequenced sample was CD4+ T cells from PBMCs. The V gene is TRBV29-1 and the J gene is TRBJ2-5; tentative D gene TRBD1, with 6 bases matching. The source of this sequence is a human donor with multiple sclerosis. The CDR3 is CSTRTAQETQYF. The sequenced DNA is TGCAGCACAAGGACAGCACAAGAGACCCAGTACTTC. The full variable domain, with segments outside the CDR3 supplied by the reference TRBV29-1 and TRBJ2-5 proteins, appears as SAVISQKPSRDICQRGTSLTIQCQVDSQVTMMFWYRQQPGQSLTLIATANQGSEATYESGFVIDKFPISRPNLTFSTLTVSNMSPEDSSIYLCSTRTAQETQYFGPGTRLLVL.